These T cell receptor beta chains were read from a single sample in a study of T cells after yellow fever vaccination. TCRdb analysed the 5' RACE reads with MiXCR anew, one entry per CDR3 protein. The data contain under 550,000 distinct CDR3 sequences, 21% of them singletons. This material consisted of PBMCs, taken roughly 20 days after the first yellow fever vaccination. The receptors stem from a man aged 18 to 30 who received the YFV17D yellow fever vaccine. The CDR3 runs from the conserved cysteine through the conserved F or W. Fields, in order: clone size, D gene, J gene, V gene, CDR3 DNA, CDR3 protein. The D gene is left open where the match is weak. Rows may omit the clone size; those that give it use once, few, many or a size class.

>few|TRBD1|TRBJ2-3|TRBV6-1
TGTGCCAGCAGTGGACAGACAGGGCCAGATACGCAGTATTTT
CASSGQTGPDTQYF
>few|TRBD2|TRBJ2-7|TRBV20-1
TGCAGTGCTAGGGGGGAGGGCCCCGAGCAGTACTTC
CSARGEGPEQYF
>few|NA|TRBJ1-1|TRBV3-1
TGTGCCAGCAGCCAAGATTCGGGGGGGCAAGCTTTCTTT
CASSQDSGGQAFF
>few|NA|TRBJ1-1|TRBV19
TGTGCCAGTAGTATAGATCTCGCGGGGAACACTGAAGCTTTCTTT
CASSIDLAGNTEAFF
>few|NA|TRBJ1-6|TRBV6-5
TGTGCCAGCAGTTACTCGAACAATTCACCCCTCCACTTT
CASSYSNNSPLHF
>NA|NA|TRBJ2-3|TRBV19
TGTGCCAGTAGTCCTCGGTTCACAACAGATACGCAGTATTTT
CASSPRFTTDTQYF
>few|NA|TRBJ2-3|TRBV18
TGTGCCAGCTCACCACCGTCGGCAGGGTCCGATACGCAGTATTTT
CASSPPSAGSDTQYF
>few|NA|TRBJ2-5|TRBV11-2
TGTGCCAGCAGCTTAGCCCCGGCAGGTCAAGAGACCCAGTACTTC
CASSLAPAGQETQYF
>few|TRBD1|TRBJ1-4|TRBV11-2
TGTGCCAGCAGCTTTACAGGGGACATCCGACCAACTAATGAAAAACTGTTTTTT
CASSFTGDIRPTNEKLFF
>many|NA|TRBJ1-4|TRBV7-6
TGTGCCAGCAGCTTAGGGGGGCTCTATCTTAATGAAAAACTGTTTTTT
CASSLGGLYLNEKLFF
>few|NA|TRBJ2-5|TRBV20-1
TGCAGTGCTTACCTAGACAACCAAGAGACCCAGTACTTC
CSAYLDNQETQYF
>NA|NA|TRBJ1-2|TRBV7-8
TGTGCCAGCAGCTTATGGACGTTGGATGGCTACACCTTC
CASSLWTLDGYTF
>few|NA|TRBJ2-7|TRBV6-5
TGTGCCAGCAGTTACTCGAATAGCCCCGAGCAGTACTTC
CASSYSNSPEQYF
>few|NA|TRBJ1-2|TRBV15
TGTGCCACCAGGATCGGCTATGGCTACACCTTC
CATRIGYGYTF
>NA|TRBD1|TRBJ2-2|TRBV13
TGTGCCAGCAGCGATGGGACAGCGACCGGGGAGCTGTTTTTT
CASSDGTATGELFF
>NA|TRBD1|TRBJ1-2|TRBV6-1
TGTGCCAGCAGTCTTCGGGACAGATCATCCGGAATCTATGGCTACACCTTC
CASSLRDRSSGIYGYTF